This TCR beta chain is from a study of response to subunit inactivated influenza vaccine. General study points: That few new T cells are recruited by each seasonal influenza vaccination was the authors' suggestion.

Each CDR3 protein gets one entry after TCRdb re-called the RT-PCR reads with MiXCR. The table lists 550,000 to 600,000 distinct CDR3 sequences, 10% to 15% of them singletons. Germline V gene data show CDR1 as SGHVS and CDR2 as FQNEAQ. The CDR3 runs to 16 residues. V gave up 5 bases and J gave up 4 bases; unmatched junction bases: 14. This clonotype was picked up a small number of times. Its antigen is unidentified. The sequence was obtained from a man aged 45 to 65 who received an inactivated influenza vaccine. This sequence joins TRBV7-8 and TRBJ2-7, with TRBD1 matching over 7 bases. Sequencing used PBMCs from blood, obtained on the day of vaccination. CDR3 region: CASSMGRRQGEYEQYF. The CDR3 DNA is TGTGCCAGCAGCATGGGGCGGCGGCAGGGGGAGTACGAGCAGTACTTC.